This T cell receptor beta chain was obtained from a study of cytotoxic CD8 clonotypes in ibrutinib-treated CLL (dated by TCRdb to about 2021). Regarding the study in general: The cohort was composed of more than ten relapsed/refractory and approximately 14 treatment-naive patients; IGHV unmutated status was identified in roughly 18 patients. Responses were partial in around 25 patients and complete in 2; after median about 63 months follow-up, roughly 14 stayed in remission and approximately 12 progressed. Response samples were taken after a median of around 13 months on treatment, ranging from 6 to 36 months. Samples averaged around 280,000 productive templates and tens of thousands of productive rearrangements. Of the approximately 86 participants in the trial, about two dozen had longitudinal samples available. Cryopreserved peripheral blood mononuclear cells were obtained before treatment, at response, and at either sustained remission or disease progression. Every sample from remission and from progressive disease was obtained while the patients were still on ibrutinib.

The germline V gene provides CDR1 SGHTA and CDR2 FQGNSA. V has 6 bases trimmed and J has 4 bases trimmed; junction bases matching no gene number 5. There are 16 amino acids in the CDR3, from cysteine to phenylalanine inclusive. Solely the CDR3 DNA is kept, with 48 bases framed from the first base. Each clonotype received, on average, 10x coverage in deep resolution sequencing performed on a MiSeq, where the target depth lay between 1 in 1 million and 1 in 200,000 T cells. The immunoSEQ hsTCRB Kit was used to generate TCR beta libraries. Per the source publication's procedure: Data were analyzed with ImmunoSEQ Data Assistant and ImmunoSEQ Analyzer, with V, D and J genes assigned per IMGT definitions. Clonality, with values ranging from 0 to 1, was calculated as one minus the normalized Shannon entropy of productive rearrangement frequencies. Public clonotype analysis was restricted to overrepresented clonotypes comprising at least 0.05% of each patient's repertoire. Repertoires from some twelve age-matched healthy donors in immuneACCESS were used as clonality controls. TCRdb obtained this table from immuneACCESS and retained in-frame rearrangements with V and J assigned. These tables miss some clones; where compared with another copy, unresolved V genes account for less than half of the shortfall, and the remainder is unexplained. V, J and clone size are those of that table, while D and trimming were read from the DNA. Counted in this sample were roughly 200,000 clones; roughly 72% of them appeared once. The biggest ten clones account for about an eighth of the sample.

General study outcomes and caveats: Clonality rose at ibrutinib response, remained stable during sustained remission, and dropped back toward baseline at progression. Sampling times were not matched between patients in sustained remission and patients whose disease was progressing, and lymph node repertoires were not examined. Baseline clonality exceeded that of age-matched healthy donors and correlated strongly with circulating CD8+ T-cell counts. Public clonotypes were rare and either shrank or stayed stable during treatment, and the rise in clonality at ibrutinib response reflected expansion of private clonotypes.

According to the study, the label for this sample's time point signals: approximately 2 years on ibrutinib. About 2 micrograms of genomic DNA were extracted from cryopreserved PBMCs for TCR beta library preparation. Longitudinal blood samples from CLL patients on ibrutinib monotherapy underwent high-throughput TCR beta sequencing. The patients took part in an open-label, single-center phase 2 trial of ibrutinib monotherapy. Note on this clone: Its antigen remains unidentified. Per-nucleotide qualities are absent, and no much larger clonotype sits a single base away.

The chain employs TRBV7-2 and TRBJ2-1; TRBD2 agrees with 14 junctional bases. This material consisted of PBMCs, taken after 24 months of ibrutinib treatment. This sequence originates from a human donor with chronic lymphocytic leukemia. In nucleotide form, the sequence is TGTGCCAGCAGTTTCGGACTAGCGGGAGGATACAATGAGCAGTTCTTC. It codes for CASSFGLAGGYNEQFF. The entire variable domain, with the stretches around the CDR3 drawn from the reference TRBV7-2 and TRBJ2-1 proteins, is GAGVSQSPSNKVTEKGKDVELRCDPISGHTALYWYRQSLGQGLEFLIYFQGNSAPDKSGLPSDRFSAERTGGSVSTLTIQRTQQEDSAVYLCASSFGLAGGYNEQFFGPGTRLTVL.